One TCR beta chain is described in this entry. Its antigen is undetermined. With a much larger clone just one base away, this may be a read error. This CDR3 comprises 14 residues. Per germline, CDR1 KGHSY and CDR2 FQNENV. This sample was included in a study of response to subunit inactivated influenza vaccine. TCRdb independently ran MiXCR on the RT-PCR reads; one entry per CDR3 protein. The data show 650,000 or so distinct CDR3 sequences, with 14% seen just once and 6.5% to 8% held by the top ten. Study-wide points: Every seasonal influenza vaccination brings in few new T cells, the authors suggested.

The V gene is TRBV16, the J gene TRBJ1-1, with TRBD1 as a possible D gene (5 bases). The material was PBMCs from blood, obtained less than 15 days before vaccination. The origin of this receptor is a middle-aged man who received an inactivated influenza vaccine. The DNA of the CDR3 is TGTGCCAGCAGCGATTCATCAGGGAACGCTGAAGCTTTCTTT. This encodes CASSDSSGNAEAFF.